Included here is one TCR beta chain sequence, with context. Its antigen is still unknown. This sample is drawn from a study of cytomegalovirus exposure and HLA in healthy donors. The germline gives CDR1 MDHEN, CDR2 SYDVKM. The trim removed 2 bases at V and 4 bases at J, leaving 12 bases unmatched. There are 17 residues in the CDR3. Notes on the study in general: In a later analysis, DRB1 alleles had the most associated TCRs; HLA-C alleles the fewest. The presence/absence work took it that sequencing depth was about the same across donors.

PCR primers comprised 60 Vbeta and 13 Jbeta primers. Repertoires were generated with immunoSEQ multiplex PCR, while TCRdb's copy carries only in-frame clones and drops some. The repertoire has approximately 290,000 clones, 75% to 85% of them found once; the top ten carry about 0.28%. The source material was PBMCs. The receptor comes from a girl aged 2-10 years in good health and CMV-seronegative. The chain recombines TRBV28 with TRBJ2-3, with 7 bases matching TRBD2. The CDR3 DNA follows: TGTGCCAGCAGTTTAGAAGGCCTCCCGGGGGGACCAGATACGCAGTATTTT. This gives the protein CASSLEGLPGGPDTQYF.